The rows below give T cell receptor beta chains drawn from one sample of a study of Ad26.COV2.S vaccination and SARS-CoV-2 variants. Using immunoSEQ multiplex PCR, the repertoire was profiled, and TCRdb retains in-frame clones only, with some absent. In the table there are about 420,000 clones, roughly 90% of which are singletons. Sample: peripheral blood, taken in a trial of Ad26.COV2.S vaccine versus placebo. The origin of the receptors is a person aged 18-60 years who received the Ad26.COV2.S COVID-19 vaccine or a placebo. The CDR3 runs from the conserved cysteine through the conserved F or W. The D gene is left open where the match is weak. Some rows have no size entry. The others give once, few or many, or a class for an expanded clone.

TRBV18,-,TRBD1,TRBJ1-3,CASSPGQGGNTIYF,TGTGCCAGCTCACCCGGACAGGGTGGCAACACCATATATTTT
TRBV7-2,-,-,TRBJ2-5,CASSPQPGLPETQYF,TGTGCCAGCAGCCCACAACCGGGACTTCCAGAGACCCAGTACTTC
TRBV13,-,TRBD1,TRBJ1-1,CASSRKGGTGDPNTEAFF,TGTGCCAGCAGCCGAAAAGGAGGGACAGGGGACCCGAACACTGAAGCTTTCTTT
TRBV7-2,-,TRBD2,TRBJ2-7,CASRPSGGAYEQYF,TGTGCCAGCAGGCCTAGCGGGGGGGCCTACGAGCAGTACTTC
TRBV6-2/TRBV6-3,-,TRBD1,TRBJ2-1,CASSVTGTGYNEQFF,TGTGCCAGCAGTGTGACCGGGACAGGGTACAATGAGCAGTTCTTC
TRBV6-5,-,TRBD1,TRBJ1-5,CASSPDRVQPQHF,TGTGCCAGCAGTCCGGACAGGGTCCAGCCCCAGCATTTT
TRBV4-2,-,-,TRBJ1-1,CASSQDGGGFDTEAFF,TGTGCCAGCAGCCAAGATGGTGGGGGCTTCGACACTGAAGCTTTCTTT
TRBV7-9,-,-,TRBJ2-5,CASSLDRAGETQYF,TGTGCCAGCAGCTTAGACAGGGCCGGAGAGACCCAGTACTTC
TRBV2,-,-,TRBJ2-7,CASSQGMEGYEQYF,TGTGCCAGCAGCCAAGGCATGGAGGGCTACGAGCAGTACTTC
TRBV28,once,TRBD1,TRBJ2-6,CASSPTGTGFTGANVLTF,TGTGCCAGCAGTCCGACCGGGACAGGGTTTACTGGGGCCAACGTCCTGACTTTC
TRBV6-5,-,TRBD1,TRBJ1-2,CASSYTRTGGSGYTF,TGTGCCAGCAGTTACACACGGACAGGGGGAAGTGGCTACACCTTC
TRBV7-2,-,TRBD1,TRBJ2-1,CASSFPDRGRNEQFF,TGTGCCAGCAGCTTTCCAGACAGGGGGCGGAATGAGCAGTTCTTC
TRBV5-4,-,-,TRBJ2-5,CASSPRQGGGETQYF,TGTGCCAGCAGCCCCCGACAGGGAGGAGGAGAGACCCAGTACTTC
TRBV2,-,TRBD2,TRBJ2-6,CASSASGSGANVLTF,TGTGCCAGCAGTGCTAGCGGGTCTGGGGCCAACGTCCTGACTTTC
TRBV19,many,-,TRBJ2-4,CASRPGRQNIQYF,TGTGCCAGTAGACCCGGGCGTCAAAACATTCAGTACTTC
TRBV2,few,-,TRBJ2-7,CASSLIGQGAFYEQYF,TGTGCCAGCAGCCTAATAGGGCAGGGTGCCTTTTACGAGCAGTACTTC
TRBV7-9,-,-,TRBJ2-7,CASSLVGLEQYF,TGTGCCAGCAGCTTAGTGGGTCTCGAGCAGTACTTC
TRBV4-3,-,-,TRBJ2-6,CASSDLGTLSGANVLTF,TGCGCCAGCAGCGACCTAGGGACCCTCTCTGGGGCCAACGTCCTGACTTTC
TRBV7-2,-,-,TRBJ2-7,CASSLALVGPEQYF,TGTGCCAGCAGCTTAGCGCTTGTGGGGCCCGAGCAGTACTTC
TRBV5-5,-,-,TRBJ1-4,CASKSSWADEKLFF,TGTGCCAGCAAATCGTCTTGGGCTGATGAAAAACTGTTTTTT
TRBV7-9,-,TRBD1,TRBJ2-2,CAGQGQGNEWDDTGELFF,TGTGCCGGACAAGGACAGGGAAACGAGTGGGACGACACCGGGGAGCTGTTTTTT
TRBV15,-,-,TRBJ2-3,CATSRSGDTQYF,TGTGCCACCAGCCGGTCTGGGGATACGCAGTATTTT
TRBV19,-,-,TRBJ1-3,CASSIKSLMAGNTIYF,TGTGCCAGTAGTATTAAGAGCTTAATGGCTGGAAACACCATATATTTT
TRBV5-1,-,TRBD2,TRBJ2-3,CASTVAGDRTDTQYF,TGCGCCAGCACGGTAGCGGGGGACCGCACAGATACGCAGTATTTT
TRBV4-3,-,-,TRBJ2-7,CASSQGVRTFYEQYF,TGCGCCAGCAGCCAAGGGGTCAGGACCTTCTACGAGCAGTACTTC
TRBV20-1,-,-,TRBJ1-5,CSASVRVDQPQHF,TGCAGTGCTAGTGTCAGGGTTGACCAGCCCCAGCATTTT
TRBV19,-,-,TRBJ2-5,CASSKRLQGYETQYF,TGTGCCAGTAGTAAGCGGCTACAGGGATACGAGACCCAGTACTTC
TRBV27,-,-,TRBJ2-7,CASSLEVRPSYEQYF,TGTGCCAGCAGTTTAGAAGTCAGACCCTCCTACGAGCAGTACTTC
TRBV30,-,TRBD1,TRBJ1-5,CAWSVQGDQPQHF,TGTGCCTGGAGTGTACAGGGGGATCAGCCCCAGCATTTT
TRBV19,-,-,TRBJ1-5,CASSQDNSNQPQHF,TGTGCCAGTAGCCAGGACAATAGCAATCAGCCCCAGCATTTT
TRBV29-1,-,-,TRBJ2-2,CSAQRSRGPNTGELFF,TGCAGCGCCCAAAGATCCAGGGGCCCCAACACCGGGGAGCTGTTTTTT
TRBV11-2,-,-,TRBJ1-1,CASSWSGGNTEAFF,TGTGCCAGCAGCTGGTCAGGAGGGAACACTGAAGCTTTCTTT
TRBV3-1/TRBV3-2,-,-,TRBJ2-5,CASSQGTEETQYF,TGTGCCAGCAGCCAAGGAACAGAAGAGACCCAGTACTTC
TRBV12-3/TRBV12-4,-,TRBD2,TRBJ2-7,CASSLGGIEQYF,TGTGCCAGCAGCCTGGGAGGGATTGAGCAGTACTTC
TRBV9,-,TRBD1,TRBJ1-4,CASSRRDRVDEKLFF,TGTGCCAGCAGTCGCCGGGACAGGGTCGATGAAAAACTGTTTTTT
TRBV21-1,-,-,TRBJ1-4,CASSKGQRAGEKLFF,TGTGCCAGCAGCAAAGGTCAGCGGGCGGGCGAAAAACTGTTTTTT
TRBV5-1,once,-,TRBJ2-2,CASSLGGSRSTGELFF,TGCGCCAGCAGCTTGGGGGGTAGCCGATCAACCGGGGAGCTGTTTTTT
TRBV28,-,TRBD1,TRBJ2-3,CASSPINRGLFTDTQYF,TGTGCCAGCAGTCCGATAAACAGGGGATTATTCACAGATACGCAGTATTTT
TRBV9,-,TRBD1,TRBJ1-1,CASSMGQATEAFF,TGTGCCAGCAGCATGGGACAGGCAACTGAAGCTTTCTTT
TRBV27,-,-,TRBJ2-1,CASSFLDNEQFF,TGTGCCAGCAGTTTTCTAGACAATGAGCAGTTCTTC
TRBV19,-,-,TRBJ2-3,CASSSHQGTDTQYF,TGTGCCAGTAGTAGTCACCAGGGGACAGATACGCAGTATTTT
TRBV6-5,once,-,TRBJ1-2,CASSQGGSPYGYTF,TGTGCCAGCAGTCAGGGTGGGAGCCCCTATGGCTACACCTTC
TRBV19,-,TRBD1,TRBJ1-2,CASRDRESRGYTF,TGTGCCAGTCGGGACAGGGAAAGTAGGGGCTACACCTTC
TRBV7-8,-,-,TRBJ2-3,CASSLGYTESTDTQYF,TGTGCCAGCAGCTTAGGTTATACGGAAAGCACAGATACGCAGTATTTT
TRBV5-1,-,-,TRBJ2-5,CASSPGVGETQYF,TGCGCCAGCAGCCCGGGTGTGGGAGAGACCCAGTACTTC
TRBV7-2,-,-,TRBJ2-7,CASSLDSTYEQYF,TGTGCCAGCAGCTTAGACAGTACCTACGAGCAGTACTTC
TRBV9,-,TRBD1,TRBJ1-1,CASSVTGTGMNTEAFF,TGTGCCAGCAGCGTGACCGGGACAGGGATGAACACTGAAGCTTTCTTT
TRBV13,once,TRBD1,TRBJ2-3,CASSLHRQGHQYF,TGTGCCAGCAGCCTCCATCGACAGGGGCACCAGTATTTT
TRBV5-1,-,TRBD1,TRBJ1-5,CASSLGHGTENQPQHF,TGCGCCAGCAGCCTTGGGCATGGGACAGAGAATCAGCCCCAGCATTTT
TRBV5-1,-,TRBD1,TRBJ2-7,CASSGGRGPGGSYEQYF,TGCGCCAGCAGCGGTGGAAGGGGTCCAGGGGGTTCCTACGAGCAGTACTTC
TRBV12-1,-,-,TRBJ2-5,CASSFSSGTQYF,TGTGCCAGCAGCTTTTCCTCCGGGACCCAGTACTTC
TRBV4-2,many,-,TRBJ2-6,CASSQPGGRESGANVLTF,TGTGCCAGCAGCCAGCCTGGAGGTAGGGAATCTGGGGCCAACGTCCTGACTTTC
TRBV27,-,-,TRBJ2-7,CASSFQGQGGSYEQYF,TGTGCCAGCAGTTTCCAGGGGCAGGGGGGCTCCTACGAGCAGTACTTC
TRBV5-6,-,-,TRBJ2-7,CASSGDQGIYEQYF,TGTGCCAGCAGCGGCGACCAGGGTATCTACGAGCAGTACTTC
TRBV3-1/TRBV3-2,once,TRBD2,TRBJ2-3,CASSSRLAGFSDTQYF,TGTGCCAGCAGCTCCCGACTAGCGGGGTTTTCAGATACGCAGTATTTT